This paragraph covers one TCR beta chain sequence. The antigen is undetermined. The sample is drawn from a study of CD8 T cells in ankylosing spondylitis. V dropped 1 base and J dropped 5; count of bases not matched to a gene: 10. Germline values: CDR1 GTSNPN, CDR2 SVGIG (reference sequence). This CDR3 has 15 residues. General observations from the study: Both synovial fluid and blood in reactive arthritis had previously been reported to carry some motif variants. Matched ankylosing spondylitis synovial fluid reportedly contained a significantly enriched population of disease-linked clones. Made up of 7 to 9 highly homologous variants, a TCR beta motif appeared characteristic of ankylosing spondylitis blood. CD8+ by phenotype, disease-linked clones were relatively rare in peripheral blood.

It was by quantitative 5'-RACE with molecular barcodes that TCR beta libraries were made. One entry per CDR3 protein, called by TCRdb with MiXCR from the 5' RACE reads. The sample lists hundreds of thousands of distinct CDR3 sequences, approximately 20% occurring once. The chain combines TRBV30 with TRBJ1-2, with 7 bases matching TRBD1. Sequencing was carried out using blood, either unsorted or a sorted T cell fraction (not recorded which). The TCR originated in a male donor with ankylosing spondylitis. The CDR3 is CAWSGRDSLVYGYTF. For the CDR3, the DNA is TGTGCCTGGAGTGGGAGGGACAGTCTAGTGTATGGCTACACCTTC.